This TCR beta chain was sequenced during a study of blood T cell repertoires in COVID-19 (TCRdb year 2020). Looking at the study overall: Collaborator samples came from the United States, Italy and Spain and covered acute and convalescent phases of COVID-19. The material from the prospective study consisted of cDNA or gDNA derived from T cells, B-cell-depleted T cells, or PBMCs. The dataset comprised deeply sampled blood TCRbeta repertoires from subjects exposed to, actively infected with, or recovered from COVID-19. The repertoires were released in a freely available public database intended as a resource for research on the immune response to SARS-CoV-2. Samples came from the ongoing ImmuneRACE study (first 160 participants) plus 1,254 subjects from 6 global collaborators. Sample metadata almost always included a de-identified subject ID, COVID-19 status, age in years and sex. HLA class I and class II types, where available, came from metadata supplied by the sample provider rather than from assay-based typing.

Concerning this clone: Its binding antigen is unknown. No per-base quality is available; no much larger clone lies one base away.

In Seattle, one collaborating source enrolled patients while the infection was active and tracked those patients longitudinally over the course of disease. Whole blood was collected in K2EDTA tubes by collaborating institutions according to the institutions' own protocols. Collaborator samples were shipped for TCRbeta analysis as frozen whole blood, isolated PBMCs, or DNA extracted from either sample type. What the study reported, not specific to this receptor: The amount of clinical and demographic metadata varied by source and participant and was provided uncurated.

The immunoSEQ Assay, a bias-controlled multiplex PCR, was used to amplify TCRbeta CDR3 regions from genomic DNA. The paper's data handling went like this. Nucleated cell counts per sample were estimated from amplification of reference gene primers within the assay. Sequence reads were collapsed and filtered to measure the absolute abundance of every unique TCRbeta CDR3 rearrangement. For each sample, productive Simpson clonality was calculated by taking the square root of Simpson's diversity index across productive rearrangements. TCRdb retrieved this table from immuneACCESS and kept in-frame rearrangements only. Not all clones are present; in checked studies, unresolved V genes account for under half, and no reason is known for the remainder. Clone size and the V and J calls come from that table; the DNA yielded D and trimming. The sample table shows 170,000 or so clones, and over 80% are seen once. 6.5% to 7.5% of the sample is held by the ten biggest clonotypes.

CDR1 and CDR2 are drawn from the germline V gene: ENHRY, SYGVKD. The CDR3 starts with the cysteine, ends with the phenylalanine, and has 15 residues. The kept DNA is CDR3 alone, 45 bases in frame from the first base. Trimming takes 1 base off V and 8 bases off J; junction bases not matched to a gene: 8. Sequences were obtained from peripheral blood. This receptor was identified in a woman aged 40 to 55 with COVID-19, enrolled during active disease. The chain is encoded by TRBV10-3 joined to TRBJ1-2; TRBD1 aligns with 9 central bases. The CDR3 region: CAISEWDRALKGYTF. The nucleotide sequence is given as TGTGCCATCAGTGAGTGGGACAGGGCCCTAAAGGGCTACACCTTC.